The subject of this entry is one TCR beta chain. Its cognate antigen is unknown. This specimen belongs to a study of neoadjuvant anti-PD-1 for oral cavity cancer. Study-wide context: Patients without progression got a fourth dose around day 43.

Study results and caveats: Post-nivolumab, blood T cell clonality was significantly elevated in non-responders.

Here immunoSEQ multiplex PCR was the method, and the copy in TCRdb shows in-frame clones only, minus some. The profile shows about 14,000 clones, around 70% of them singletons. The CDR3 covers 16 residues. V was cut by 0 bases and J by 3 bases, with 12 bases left in between. The germline gives CDR1 MNHEY, CDR2 SMNVEV (reference sequence). Documented time point: after neoadjuvant nivolumab, at surgical resection. Patients were newly diagnosed with stage II-IVA oral cavity squamous cell carcinoma without prior systemic or radiation treatment. The patients had HPV-negative, locally advanced oral cavity squamous cell carcinoma.

This TCR was sampled from a person aged 35 to 85 with oral cavity squamous cell carcinoma. Specimen: PBMCs, collected after nivolumab (anti-PD-1) treatment. The chain is built from TRBV27 and TRBJ1-3, with D uncertain. This chain's CDR3 is CASSLSASVGGNTIYF. The CDR3 DNA reads TGTGCCAGCAGTTTATCCGCGTCAGTGGGTGGAAACACCATATATTTT.